This is a list of T cell receptor beta chains from one sample in a study of beta chain features in type 1 diabetes. TCRdb's copy holds only in-frame clones and misses some; the assay was immunoSEQ multiplex PCR. The sample shows a few hundred thousand clones, about 15% of them seen only once. Material: naive CD4+ T cells from blood. The receptors were sampled from a man aged 30 to 45 in good health. Each CDR3 is given with its conserved first and last residue. D genes are given only for firm matches. Some rows have no size entry. The others give once, few or many, or a class for an expanded clone.

V gene	J gene	clone size	D gene	CDR3 DNA	CDR3 protein
TRBV5-4	TRBJ2-1	-	-	TGTGCCAGCAGCTATTACTTTAAACGGGAGAATGAGCAGTTCTTC	CASSYYFKRENEQFF
TRBV29-1	TRBJ2-3	few	-	TGCAGCGTTGAAGAGGGTTATACGCAGTATTTT	CSVEEGYTQYF
TRBV7-2	TRBJ2-7	-	-	TGTGCCAGCAGCCCGAGACTAGCCTACGAGCAGTACTTC	CASSPRLAYEQYF
TRBV2	TRBJ2-1	-	-	TGTGCCAGCAACTCAGGGGCCGGTGAGCAGTTCTTC	CASNSGAGEQFF
TRBV5-1	TRBJ1-2	few	-	TGCGCCAGCAGCTTACCGGGGACATATGGCTACACCTTC	CASSLPGTYGYTF
TRBV7-9	TRBJ1-5	few	-	TGTGCCAGCAGCTCGGGGCAGCCCCAGCATTTT	CASSSGQPQHF
TRBV7-9	TRBJ2-1	few	TRBD2	TGTGCCAGCAGCTTCCCCACTAGCGGGAGAATGGATGAGCAGTTCTTC	CASSFPTSGRMDEQFF
TRBV6-5	TRBJ2-3	-	TRBD2	TGTGCCAGCAGCCGCAGCGGGGGGGCAGCGGATACGCAGTATTTT	CASSRSGGAADTQYF
TRBV11-2	TRBJ1-3	few	-	TGTGCCAGCAGCTCAGAGGTACGAAACACCATATATTTT	CASSSEVRNTIYF
TRBV5-1	TRBJ1-4	-	-	TGCGCCAGCAGCTTGTCGGGGTTCGGAAAACTGTTTTTT	CASSLSGFGKLFF
TRBV6-5	TRBJ2-1	-	-	TGTGCCAGCAGTTACTCGGCAGACAATGAGCAGTTCTTC	CASSYSADNEQFF
TRBV7-2	TRBJ2-3	once	-	TGTGCCAGCGGATTAAGGGCGGTGGACACAGATACGCAGTATTTT	CASGLRAVDTDTQYF
TRBV30	TRBJ1-5	-	TRBD1	TGTGGCTGGAGTCCTGGACAGGGTAGTCAGCCCCAGCATTTT	CGWSPGQGSQPQHF
TRBV4-1	TRBJ2-4	-	TRBD1	TGCGCCAGCAGCCATCCCACGGGACAGGGGAACTTAGCCAAAAACATTCAGTACTTC	CASSHPTGQGNLAKNIQYF
TRBV15	TRBJ2-1	-	TRBD2	TGTGCCACCAGCAGGTACGGGGGGGCCGAGTACAATGAGCAGTTCTTC	CATSRYGGAEYNEQFF
TRBV9	TRBJ1-3	-	-	TGTGCCAGCAGCGTAGCCCCCGAGGCGAACACCATATATTTT	CASSVAPEANTIYF
TRBV7-6	TRBJ2-1	-	TRBD2	TGTGCCAGTACCCTCTCCGGGACTAGCGCTTACAATGAGCAGTTCTTC	CASTLSGTSAYNEQFF
TRBV25-1	TRBJ2-2	-	-	TGTGCCAGCACTAAAGGACAGCCCCAGAACACCGGGGAGCTGTTTTTT	CASTKGQPQNTGELFF
TRBV7-9	TRBJ2-3	-	-	TGTGCCAGCAGCTACCGCCTCACAGATACGCAGTATTTT	CASSYRLTDTQYF
TRBV30	TRBJ2-1	-	-	TGTGCCTGGAGTGTGGCGGTGGTGAGCAGCTCCTACAATGAGCAGTTCTTC	CAWSVAVVSSSYNEQFF
TRBV29-1	TRBJ1-1	-	-	TGCAGCGTTTTGGGGGTGAACACTGAAGCTTTCTTT	CSVLGVNTEAFF
TRBV29-1	TRBJ2-2	-	TRBD1	TGCAGCGCTGGGGGCCTTCTCAGGGGGCGATTCACCGGGGAGCTGTTTTTT	CSAGGLLRGRFTGELFF
TRBV19	TRBJ2-2	few	TRBD1	TGTGCCAGTACCATAGGGACAGGGTTAAGCGGGGAGCTGTTTTTT	CASTIGTGLSGELFF
TRBV6-5	TRBJ2-7	-	-	TGTGCCAGCAGTTACGTTGAAGGGCCTTACGAGCAGTACTTC	CASSYVEGPYEQYF
TRBV7-9	TRBJ2-1	-	-	TGTGCCAGCAGCTTAGTCGTAGGACAGAGTCAGTTCTTC	CASSLVVGQSQFF
TRBV13	TRBJ1-5	-	-	TGTGCCAGCAGCTTGAGGGGTCAGCCCCAGCATTTT	CASSLRGQPQHF
TRBV18	TRBJ1-6	few	-	TGTGCCAGCTCACCACAGGGAGAGGGTTCACCCCTCCACTTT	CASSPQGEGSPLHF
TRBV15	TRBJ2-5	-	-	TGTGCCACCAGCAGAGTGGGGGGTTCTCAAGAGACCCAGTACTTC	CATSRVGGSQETQYF
TRBV6-6	TRBJ1-4	-	-	TGTGCCAGCAGTCGACGCAGGGGTTCACACGAAAAACTGTTTTTT	CASSRRRGSHEKLFF
TRBV13	TRBJ2-3	few	-	TGTGCCAGCAGCTTAGGGTCTAGGGCAGATACGCAGTATTTT	CASSLGSRADTQYF
TRBV4-3	TRBJ1-5	few	TRBD1	TGCGCCAGCAGCGAGTACAGGGGGCTTTTTCCCCAGCATTTT	CASSEYRGLFPQHF
TRBV7-9	TRBJ2-3	-	-	TGTGCCAGCAGCCTAGATCATAGCACAGATACGCAGTATTTT	CASSLDHSTDTQYF
TRBV30	TRBJ1-1	few	-	TGTGCCTGGCAGGCGGGTCCGAACACTGAAGCTTTCTTT	CAWQAGPNTEAFF
TRBV7-3	TRBJ2-1	few	-	TGTGCCAGCAGCTTCGCGGGCGGCTCCTACAATGAGCAGTTCTTC	CASSFAGGSYNEQFF
TRBV5-4	TRBJ2-3	few	-	TGTGCCAGCAGCTTCTTAGGAGATACGCAGTATTTT	CASSFLGDTQYF
TRBV9	TRBJ2-5	-	-	TGTGCCAGCAGCGTATCCCCCCCCAGTGCGGGGGAGACCCAGTACTTC	CASSVSPPSAGETQYF
TRBV29-1	TRBJ1-1	many	-	TGCAGCGTTGGGGAGGGAACTGAAGCTTTCTTT	CSVGEGTEAFF
TRBV6-5	TRBJ2-2	few	-	TGTGCCAGCAGTTACGCCCAGAACACCGGGGAGCTGTTTTTT	CASSYAQNTGELFF
TRBV7-2	TRBJ2-5	-	-	TGTGCCAGCAGCTCTGGTCAGACCCAGTACTTC	CASSSGQTQYF
TRBV2	TRBJ2-7	-	-	TGTGCCAGCAGTCCCCTCTACGAGCAGTACTTC	CASSPLYEQYF
TRBV20-1	TRBJ1-4	few	-	TGCTCCTGGGGTCGGGGGGAAAAACTGTTTTTT	CSWGRGEKLFF
TRBV13	TRBJ2-5	many	-	TGTGCCAGCAGCGCCTGGGACACACAAGAGACCCAGTACTTC	CASSAWDTQETQYF
TRBV6-6	TRBJ2-1	-	TRBD2	TGTGCCAGCAGCGTCGGGGAGGGTGAGCAGTTCTTC	CASSVGEGEQFF
TRBV5-6	TRBJ2-7	-	-	TGTGCCAGCAGCTCGGGTGGGTACGAGCAGTACTTC	CASSSGGYEQYF
TRBV7-3	TRBJ2-6	few	-	TGTGCCAGCAGCCCCCGTAGGGCTCGCTCTGGGGCCAACGTCCTGACTTTC	CASSPRRARSGANVLTF
TRBV19	TRBJ2-3	few	-	TGTGCCAGTAGTTCCCGAGGCGGAACGCAGTATTTT	CASSSRGGTQYF
TRBV4-3	TRBJ2-1	many	-	TGCGCCAGCAGCCAAGATCGGGGCGGGGAGCAGTTCTTC	CASSQDRGGEQFF
TRBV18	TRBJ2-1	few	-	TGTGCCAGCTCACCTACGACTAGAATCAATGAGCAGTTCTTC	CASSPTTRINEQFF
TRBV10-3	TRBJ2-7	-	TRBD1	TGTGCCATGAGGAGGGACAGGGGTATCTACGAGCAGTACTTC	CAMRRDRGIYEQYF
TRBV6-5	TRBJ2-3	-	-	TGTGCCAGCCGGAGAAATAAAGATACGCAGTATTTT	CASRRNKDTQYF
TRBV29-1	TRBJ1-1	few	-	TGCAGCGTTCAGGGTTACGGGACTGAAGCTTTCTTT	CSVQGYGTEAFF
TRBV10-3	TRBJ2-1	-	-	TGTGCCATCAGATCCGGGACGGAGGACAATGAGCAGTTCTTC	CAIRSGTEDNEQFF
TRBV9	TRBJ2-1	few	TRBD2	TGTGCCAGCAGCGTCACTAGCGGGAGTATGAATGAGCAGTTCTTC	CASSVTSGSMNEQFF
TRBV7-9	TRBJ2-2	few	-	TGTGCCAGCAGCTTCCTAGCGAGCGGGGAGCTGTTTTTT	CASSFLASGELFF
TRBV19	TRBJ2-3	few	-	TGTGCCACCTCGTGGGGAGTGAATACGCAGTATTTT	CATSWGVNTQYF
TRBV7-9	TRBJ1-4	few	-	TGTGCCGTGGGGACATCCCCCTATGAAAAACTGTTTTTT	CAVGTSPYEKLFF